This section outlines one TCR beta chain sequence together with its context. What it binds is not known. Sequencing was performed with immunoSEQ multiplex PCR; in TCRdb, only in-frame clones are kept and a portion is missing. The data show about 91,000 clones, with approximately 88% seen just once and 15% held by the top ten. Deletions cut 0 bases from V and 5 bases from J, with 10 bases between. Germline V gives CDR1 SGHTA, CDR2 FQGNSA. The CDR3 length is 14 residues. This sample stems from a study of T cells in localized non-small cell lung cancer. Study-wide findings and caveats: Adjacent lung exhibited a median of about 57 among the 100 most abundant tumor clones. Measurement of T cell clonality placed uninvolved adjacent lung highest, above the level in tumor. Higher blood T cell density tracked longer overall survival.

The specimen was peripheral blood, collected before any cancer treatment. This clonotype originated in a man aged 35 to 69 with stage I squamous cell lung carcinoma. The chain links TRBV7-2 to TRBJ2-5; D remains unclear. This CDR3 is CASSLAFLRETQYF. The CDR3 DNA sequence: TGTGCCAGCAGCTTAGCTTTCTTAAGGGAGACCCAGTACTTC.